One sample yielded the 17 T cell receptor beta chains listed below, sequenced in a study of T cells in Graves' hyperthyroidism and ophthalmopathy. The investigators amplified TCR beta CDR3 regions from RNA transcripts. When the TCR CDR3 underwent first-round RT-PCR, the HTBI primer set was used. TCRdb redid the calling of the multiplex PCR reads with MiXCR, one entry per CDR3 protein. The sample holds approximately 600,000 distinct CDR3 sequences, around 20% seen once. Sequencing was performed on blood. The receptor source for this set is a man aged 30-40 years with Graves' ophthalmopathy.

This clonotype appeared many times. The chain has TRBV20-1 and TRBJ1-1; perhaps TRBD1 as D (5 bases). V was trimmed by 0 bases and J by 1 base, leaving 15 bases between them. The CDR3 consists of 16 residues. Germline CDR1 and CDR2: DFQATT and SNEGSKA (reference sequence). The CDR3 region is CSARERQYITNTEAFF. CDR3 coding DNA: TGCAGTGCTAGAGAGAGACAGTACATCACGAACACTGAAGCTTTCTTT.

This clonotype was observed at least ten times. V and J are TRBV12-3 or TRBV12-4 and TRBJ1-1; D not certain. The V end was cut by 3 bases, the J end by 4 bases, with 9 bases between. The CDR3 runs 13 residues. The CDR3 reads CASSLGDITEAFF. The DNA for the CDR3 is TGTGCCAGCAGTTTGGGAGATATCACTGAAGCTTTCTTT.

The CDR3 spells CASSFRGTVSAKNIQYF. The CDR3 DNA reads as TGTGCCAGCAGTTTCCGAGGGACGGTCTCAGCCAAAAACATTCAGTACTTC. The genes are TRBV6-5 and TRBJ2-4; possibly TRBD1 or TRBD2 for D (5 bases each). CDR1 and CDR2 (germline): MNHEY, SVGAGI. V lost 4 bases to trimming and J lost 0 bases, with 16 bases between them. This CDR3 is built from 17 residues.

Concerning this clonotype itself: An end of the junction differs from the germline gene, which may be a read error. The chain combines TRBV12-5 with TRBJ2-1, with 8 bases matching TRBD2. Germline V gene data show CDR1 as LGHNT and CDR2 as FRNRAP. This CDR3 has 15 amino acids. In DNA, the CDR3 is TGTGCTAGTGGTTTAGCGGGAGAAGGTACCAATGGGCAGTTCTTC. It specifies CASGLAGEGTNGQFF.

There are a few counts of this clonotype. The CDR3 nucleotides are TGTGCCAGCAGCTCCTCGACAGGGGAGGTTGAGACCCAGTACTTC. As protein: CASSSSTGEVETQYF. The V gene is TRBV7-9, the J gene TRBJ2-5; 8 bases are shared with TRBD1. Per germline, CDR1 SEHNR and CDR2 FQNEAQ (reference sequence). After removal of 4 bases from V and 5 bases from J, the junction contained 9 bases not matched to a gene. The length of the CDR3 is 15 residues.

The chain employs TRBV7-9 and TRBJ1-3; D not resolved. Between the trimmed V and J ends, which lost 2 bases and 2 bases, there was a span of 13 bases. The CDR3 runs to 16 residues. Germline values: CDR1 SEHNR, CDR2 FQNEAQ (reference sequence). The CDR3 protein is CASSLYKAGTGNTIYF. DNA for the CDR3: TGTGCCAGCAGCTTATATAAGGCAGGAACTGGAAACACCATATATTTT.

The J gene is TRBJ2-7, the V gene TRBV5-1; 10 positions agree with TRBD2. CDR1 and CDR2 from the germline V gene are SGHRS and YFSETQ. The CDR3 has 17 residues. With V trimmed by 0 bases and J by 4 bases, 10 bases remained unmatched. CDR3 nucleotides: TGCGCCAGCAGCTTGGTGTCTAGCGGGAGTAATATGTACGAGCAGTACTTC. Protein: CASSLVSSGSNMYEQYF.

V gene TRBV14 combines with J gene TRBJ1-1; the D gene is possibly TRBD1 (6 bases). V lost 1 base and J lost 1, with 10 bases in between. This CDR3 has 15 residues. The V gene's germline CDR1 is SGHDN and CDR2 FVKESK. CDR3 nucleotide sequence: TGTGCCAGCAGCCAAGTACGGGGACAGAACACTGAAGCTTTCTTT. Its translation is CASSQVRGQNTEAFF.

This clonotype occurred many times. J is TRBJ1-1 and V is TRBV15, with TRBD1 matching over 9 bases. This CDR3 has 17 residues. V shed 1 base and J 3 bases; nucleotides not matched to a gene: 9. Germline V gene lookup returns CDR1 LNHNV and CDR2 YYDKDF (reference sequence). The CDR3 DNA sequence: TGTGCCACCAGCAGAGTTGGGACAGGGACTAAGGACACTGAAGCTTTCTTT. Translated: CATSRVGTGTKDTEAFF.

This clonotype was recorded a few times. This sequence joins TRBV20-1 and TRBJ1-5, with D perhaps TRBD1 (5 bases). Per the germline V gene, CDR1 is DFQATT and CDR2 is SNEGSKA (reference sequence). The CDR3 is 14 amino acids. V gave up 0 bases and J gave up 1 base, with 7 bases separating them. CDR3 nucleotide sequence: TGCAGTGCTAGAGAGTCAGGGAGCAATCAGCCCCAGCATTTT. Translation: CSARESGSNQPQHF.

This clonotype has just a few counts. The chain combines TRBV11-2 with TRBJ2-7, with D possibly matching TRBD2 (6 bases). The germline V gene encodes CDR1 SGHAT and CDR2 FQNNGV. CDR3 size: 17 residues. Trimming cost V 5 bases and J 6 bases, with 26 bases left between them. The CDR3 DNA sequence: TGTGCCAGCAGCCCAGGGAGCTATCAAGGACTAAGGGGCGAGCAGTACTTC. Translating it yields CASSPGSYQGLRGEQYF.

Of note for this clonotype: This may stem from a read error, because a much larger clone lies one nucleotide away. This chain joins TRBV7-2 and TRBJ2-7; 7 nucleotides line up with TRBD2. Germline loops: CDR1 SGHTA, CDR2 FQGNSA. CDR3 size: 14 residues. Unmatched junction bases numbered 7, after V lost 2 bases and J lost 6 bases. The CDR3 loop is CASSLITSATEQYF. The CDR3 DNA is TGTGCCAGCAGCTTAATTACTAGCGCTACCGAGCAGTACTTC.

This clonotype occurred a few times. The rearrangement joins TRBV2 to TRBJ2-5; TRBD2 matches at 7 bases. Germline V gene data show CDR1 as SNHLY and CDR2 as FYNNEI. Trimming at V came to 7 bases and at J to 3 bases, leaving 5 bases not matched to a gene. CDR3 length equals 13 residues. CDR3 sequence (DNA): TGTGCCAGCATTGGGCTAGCGGAAGAGACCCAGTACTTC. It codes for CASIGLAEETQYF.

J is TRBJ1-3 and V is TRBV14; 7 bases agree with TRBD1. Trimming took 4 bases from V and 3 from J; bases not matched to a gene: 15. The CDR3 totals 18 residues. Looked up from germline, CDR1 is SGHDN and CDR2 is FVKESK. CDR3 region: CASSLSTGKGGGGNTIYF. CDR3 sequence (DNA): TGTGCCAGCAGCCTATCGACAGGGAAGGGTGGAGGTGGAAACACCATATATTTT.

This clonotype has more than one count but fewer than ten. V and J are TRBV5-1 and TRBJ2-7; D is uncertain. The CDR3 covers 11 residues. Trimming shortened V by 6 bases and J by 6 bases, and 10 bases separated the two germline ends. Germline CDR1 SGHRS, CDR2 YFSETQ. As DNA, the CDR3 is TGCGCCAGCACTGGGGTTGGCGAGCAGTACTTC. Translating gives CASTGVGEQYF.

This clonotype was counted at least ten times. This rearrangement joins TRBV7-3 to TRBJ2-2; 9 positions match TRBD2. The CDR3 is made up of 14 amino acids. V trimming: 5 bases; J trimming: 5 bases; junction bases outside the gene matches: 3. The germline V gene encodes CDR1 SGHTA and CDR2 FQGTGA. CDR3 coding DNA: TGTGCCAGCAGCATTACTAGCGGGACCGGGGAGCTGTTTTTT. Translated: CASSITSGTGELFF. The variable domain in full, completed from reference TRBV7-3 and TRBJ2-2, reads GAGVSQTPSNKVTEKGKYVELRCDPISGHTALYWYRQSLGQGPEFLIYFQGTGAADDSGLPNDRFFAVRPEGSVSTLKIQRTERGDSAVYLCASSITSGTGELFFGEGSRLTVL.

This sequence joins TRBV6-2 or TRBV6-3 and TRBJ1-4, with 8 bases fitting TRBD1. The CDR3 has 15 amino acids. Trimming cost V 6 bases and J 7 bases; bases outside gene matches: 10. Germline assignment: CDR1 MNHEY and CDR2 SVGEGT. The CDR3 sequence: CASRLLDRGVEKLFF. The CDR3, as DNA: TGTGCCAGCAGACTTCTTGACAGGGGTGTTGAAAAACTGTTTTTT.